This T cell receptor beta chain was obtained from a study of regulatory T cells in long-lasting Graves disease. Overall study findings and caveats: Under persistent disease, TRBV28, TRBJ1-2 and TRBJ2-5 were used preferentially.

Sequencing libraries for TCR beta were prepared with iRepertoire HTBI primers and Arm-PCR of CDR3 regions. Original methodology: The samples included around 64 TRBV and 14 to 15 TRBJ segments. A single record per CDR3 protein comes from TCRdb applying MiXCR to the multiplex PCR reads. TCRdb's processing, not the authors' own work, is the source of the V and J calls. The sample lists 400,000 to 600,000 distinct CDR3 sequences, roughly a fifth seen once, with 6.5% to 9% in the top ten. Ten or more counts support this clonotype. The antigen is not known. Time point indicated: persistent/refractory GD, antithyroid drugs over 5 years with positive TRAb. Making the TCR library involved RNA that had been extracted from PBMCs. American Thyroid Association guidelines defined Graves' disease diagnosis. The length of the CDR3 is 13 residues. Per germline, CDR1 SGHTA and CDR2 FQGNSA. Trimming took off 5 bases at V and 1 base at J, with 8 bases between the two ends.

The sample here was peripheral blood mononuclear cells (PBMCs), taken when the disease was refractory, from a patient treated with antithyroid drugs. The chain links TRBV7-2 to TRBJ2-5; D possibly corresponds to TRBD2 (6 bases). The clonotype originates from a female donor with Graves disease. The CDR3 here is CASSRTTQETQYF. CDR3 coding DNA: TGTGCCAGCAGCAGGACTACCCAAGAGACCCAGTACTTC. The whole variable domain, filled in from reference TRBV7-2 and TRBJ2-5, reads GAGVSQSPSNKVTEKGKDVELRCDPISGHTALYWYRQSLGQGLEFLIYFQGNSAPDKSGLPSDRFSAERTGGSVSTLTIQRTQQEDSAVYLCASSRTTQETQYFGPGTRLLVL.